This T cell receptor beta chain was profiled in a study of cytomegalovirus exposure and HLA in healthy donors. Study-level findings and limits: Highest at DRB1 and lowest at HLA-C, TCR association rates differed among HLA loci in a later analysis. There were some public TCRs occurring in many donors, but most TCR sequences were rare. TRBV6-2, TRBV6-3 and some other V segments were unresolvable in 87-base-pair reads.

Unrecorded immune exposures were likely, despite nominal health at sampling. Comment on this clone: Antigen specificity is unknown.

The CDR3 length is 13 residues. V lost 7 bases to trimming and J lost 10 bases; unmatched junction nucleotides: 9. Germline V gene sequence: CDR1 SQVTM, CDR2 ANQGSEA. Use of 60 Vbeta and 13 Jbeta primers characterized the PCR. Data came from immunoSEQ multiplex PCR; TCRdb stores just in-frame clones and leaves some out. The sample has tens of thousands of clones; about 89% are singletons. The receptor was isolated from a man aged 30-40 years in good health and CMV-seropositive. The genes are TRBV29-1 and TRBJ2-1, with TRBD2 identical over 11 bases. The material sequenced was PBMCs. This CDR3 is CSAREVAGGEQFF. The DNA for the CDR3 is TGCAGCGCCAGAGAGGTAGCGGGAGGGGAGCAGTTCTTC.